This is a list of T cell receptor beta chains from one sample in a study of CD8 T cells in Susac syndrome. In TCRdb, the immunoSEQ multiplex PCR reads were re-called with MiXCR into one record per CDR3 protein. The table lists over 120,000 distinct CDR3 sequences, approximately 95% of them singletons. The source material was CD4+ T cells from PBMCs. These receptor sequences come from a human donor in good health. Both conserved end residues are part of each CDR3. The D gene is left open where the match is weak. Rows give clone size only sometimes, using once, few, many, or a class for an expanded clone.

clone size	V gene	J gene	D gene	CDR3 DNA	CDR3 protein
NA	TRBV29-1	TRBJ1-3	TRBD1	TGCAGCGTTGATGCGACAGGGGCTGGAAACACCATATATTTT	CSVDATGAGNTIYF
NA	TRBV7-2	TRBJ2-2	TRBD1	TGTGCCAGCAGCGCAGGGGGCGCGAGCACCGGGGAGCTGTTTTTT	CASSAGGASTGELFF
NA	TRBV6-4	TRBJ2-7	NA	TGTGCCAGCACCTCTCGAGCCCGGAGCTCCTACGAGCAGTACTTC	CASTSRARSSYEQYF
NA	TRBV11-2	TRBJ2-1	NA	TGTGCCACCTCCGAACCCCAATTAAGGCAGTTCTTC	CATSEPQLRQFF
NA	TRBV20-1	TRBJ2-1	TRBD1	TGCAGTGCTCTACCGTCCTATGGGACAGGCCTCTCCTACAATGAGCAGTTCTTC	CSALPSYGTGLSYNEQFF
NA	TRBV28	TRBJ2-7	NA	TGTGCCAGCAGTTTAAGGTTTGACGAGCAGTACTTC	CASSLRFDEQYF
NA	TRBV6-1	TRBJ2-7	NA	TGTGCCAGCAGTGAAGCTGGGAAGGAATACGAGCAGTACTTC	CASSEAGKEYEQYF
NA	TRBV7-9	TRBJ2-5	TRBD2	TGTGCCAGCAGCTTAAACCTAGCGGGACCTACGGGGACCCAGTACTTC	CASSLNLAGPTGTQYF
NA	TRBV12-5	TRBJ2-4	NA	TGTGCTAGTGCCACCCAGGGTTTCAGCGACAAAAACATTCAGTACTTC	CASATQGFSDKNIQYF
NA	TRBV5-1	TRBJ2-5	NA	TGCGCCAGCAGCTTGGACACCTTAGAGACCCAGTACTTC	CASSLDTLETQYF
NA	TRBV9	TRBJ1-1	NA	TGTGCCAGCAGCGTATATGGGGATATGAACACTGAAGCTTTCTTT	CASSVYGDMNTEAFF
NA	TRBV7-2	TRBJ2-1	NA	TGTGCCAGCAGCACCGGTGGGAGTGAGCAGTTCTTC	CASSTGGSEQFF
NA	TRBV2	TRBJ1-2	TRBD1	TGTGCCAGCAGCGCAGACAGGGGAACGGGCTATGGCTACACCTTC	CASSADRGTGYGYTF
NA	TRBV27	TRBJ2-3	TRBD2	TGTGCCAGCAGTCCGCTCGGACTAGCGGGAAGGACAGATACGCAGTATTTT	CASSPLGLAGRTDTQYF
NA	TRBV2	TRBJ2-1	NA	TGTGCCAGCAGTGAACAGATGAGCGGGGAGCAGTTCTTC	CASSEQMSGEQFF
NA	TRBV28	TRBJ1-1	NA	TGTGCCAGCAGACTCCCACTAACAGGGACTGAAGCTTTCTTT	CASRLPLTGTEAFF
NA	TRBV5-4	TRBJ2-2	NA	TGTGCCAGCAGCCTCCGGACAGCCCCGAACACCGGGGAGCTGTTTTTT	CASSLRTAPNTGELFF
NA	TRBV6-2/TRBV6-3	TRBJ2-7	NA	TGTGCCAGCAGCCCCCTTAGTCGGGGCGAGCAGTACTTC	CASSPLSRGEQYF
NA	TRBV18	TRBJ2-7	NA	TGTGCCAGCTCACCACCAAGCTACGAGCAGTACTTC	CASSPPSYEQYF
NA	TRBV6-1	TRBJ2-2	NA	TGTGCCAGCAGCGGGGGTGTCGCGGGACCACACACCGGGGAGCTGTTTTTT	CASSGGVAGPHTGELFF
NA	TRBV11-1	TRBJ2-2	NA	TGTGCCAGCAGCTTAGGATCGGCTGGGTCTACCCGATGGGGAACCGGGGAGCTGTTTTTT	CASSLGSAGSTRWGTGELFF
NA	TRBV5-1	TRBJ2-1	TRBD2	TGCGCCAGCAGCTCCCCGACTGGGGCTAGCGGGAGAGATGAGCAGTTCTTC	CASSSPTGASGRDEQFF
NA	TRBV2	TRBJ2-7	TRBD2	TGTGCCAGCAGTGTGCCGCTAGCGGCTCTCGGCTACGAGCAGTACTTC	CASSVPLAALGYEQYF
NA	TRBV30	TRBJ2-7	TRBD2	TGTGCCTGGAGTGTGTTAGCGGGCTCCTACGAGCAGTACTTC	CAWSVLAGSYEQYF
NA	TRBV11-2	TRBJ2-5	NA	TGTGCCAGCAGCTCCAGGCACCAAGAGACCCAGTACTTC	CASSSRHQETQYF
NA	TRBV28	TRBJ2-5	NA	TGTGCCAGCAGCGGGGGCACAGAGACCCAGTACTTC	CASSGGTETQYF
NA	TRBV20-1	TRBJ1-1	NA	TGCAGTGCTAGAGGAAACTGGAACACTGAAGCTTTCTTT	CSARGNWNTEAFF
few	TRBV5-4	TRBJ2-7	TRBD1	TGTGCCAGCAGCATACCGGGACAGTCCTCTCTCGAGCAGTACTTC	CASSIPGQSSLEQYF
NA	TRBV7-2	TRBJ2-3	NA	TGTGCCAGCAGGGGTTCGGGGTATGGCACAGATACGCAGTATTTT	CASRGSGYGTDTQYF
once	TRBV19	TRBJ2-2	NA	TGTGCCAGTAGTATCAGGACATCGAACACCGGGGAGCTGTTTTTT	CASSIRTSNTGELFF
NA	TRBV18	TRBJ2-5	NA	TGTGCCAGCTCCCCGAACCAAGAGACCCAGTACTTC	CASSPNQETQYF
NA	TRBV10-3	TRBJ2-2	NA	TGTGCCATCGGGCCCGCATACACCGGGGAGCTGTTTTTT	CAIGPAYTGELFF
NA	TRBV7-8	TRBJ1-2	NA	TGTGCCAGCAGCACGGGACACCTCAAAAAGGATGGCTACACCTTC	CASSTGHLKKDGYTF
NA	TRBV10-3	TRBJ2-7	TRBD1	TGTGCCATCAGAGGACAGGGGGACTACGAGCAGTACTTC	CAIRGQGDYEQYF
NA	TRBV6-1	TRBJ2-7	NA	TGTGCCAGCAGACCTAAAACAGGGTCCCCCTACGAGCAGTACTTC	CASRPKTGSPYEQYF
NA	TRBV29-1	TRBJ1-5	NA	TGCAGCGTTGGGGTCAGGCCTGGGCAGCCCCAGCATTTT	CSVGVRPGQPQHF
NA	TRBV5-1	TRBJ2-3	TRBD1	TGCGCCAGCAGCCCGACAGGGGTCCCAGATACGCAGTATTTT	CASSPTGVPDTQYF
NA	TRBV5-1	TRBJ2-2	TRBD2	TGCGCCAGCAGCGACAGCGGGAGAAAAACCGGGGAGCTGTTTTTT	CASSDSGRKTGELFF
NA	TRBV3-1	TRBJ2-1	NA	TGTGCCAGCAGCCCTCGGGGTCTCAGGGAGCAGTTCTTC	CASSPRGLREQFF
NA	TRBV30	TRBJ1-2	TRBD1	TGTGCCTGTGCCCTGGGACAGGGGGCGAGTAACTATGGCTACACCTTC	CACALGQGASNYGYTF
NA	TRBV28	TRBJ2-2	NA	TGTGCCAGCAGTTTAATGGTTGCCGGGGAGCTGTTTTTT	CASSLMVAGELFF
NA	TRBV6-1	TRBJ2-3	TRBD2	TGTGCCAGCAGTGAAGCGTGGGTTAGCGGGACTAGCACAGATACGCAGTATTTT	CASSEAWVSGTSTDTQYF
NA	TRBV30	TRBJ2-3	NA	TGTGCCTGGAGTGTGGCACCAGATACGCAGTATTTT	CAWSVAPDTQYF
NA	TRBV3-1	TRBJ2-3	NA	TGTGCCAGCAGCCAAGACGCGCCCCCCGCGTATTTT	CASSQDAPPAYF
NA	TRBV20-1	TRBJ1-2	NA	TGCAGTGCTAGAGTTTCAGGAGACGGCTACACCTTC	CSARVSGDGYTF
NA	TRBV29-1	TRBJ1-2	TRBD1	TGCAGCGCCGACACAGGGGTCTATGGCTACACCTTC	CSADTGVYGYTF
few	TRBV4-1	TRBJ2-4	NA	TGCGCCAGCAGCCAGACCGCCGGGACATTGGACATTCAGTACTTC	CASSQTAGTLDIQYF